This passage covers 5 T cell receptor beta chains from one sample sequenced in a study of blood T cell repertoires in COVID-19. Method: immunoSEQ multiplex PCR; TCRdb's copy keeps in-frame clones and lacks some. The data hold roughly 200,000 clones, with approximately 90% observed a single time. The sample comprised peripheral blood. The receptors derive from a woman under 40 with active or convalescent COVID-19.

This clone was recorded only once. The chain joins TRBV5-4 to TRBJ1-2, with TRBD1 identical over 7 bases. This CDR3 is built from 14 residues. Germline V gene sequence: CDR1 SGHNT, CDR2 YYREEE (reference sequence). V lost 4 bases to trimming and J lost 9 bases; unmatched junction nucleotides: 12. The CDR3 loop reads CASSRRDSPMSYTF. The CDR3 DNA sequence: TGTGCCAGCAGCCGAAGGGACAGTCCTATGAGCTACACCTTC.

The chain links TRBV15 to TRBJ1-1, with 8 bases matching TRBD1. The V and J ends lost 3 bases and 2 bases, in that order; junction bases with no gene match: 2. Germline loops: CDR1 LNHNV, CDR2 YYDKDF (reference sequence). The CDR3 runs 14 residues. The CDR3 reads CATSRGQVNTEAFF. The CDR3 DNA sequence: TGTGCCACCAGCAGGGGACAGGTCAACACTGAAGCTTTCTTT.

CDR3 residues: CAWRGLGQPNYGYTF. CDR3 nucleotides: TGTGCCTGGAGAGGACTGGGACAGCCTAACTATGGCTACACCTTC. This sequence joins TRBV30 and TRBJ1-2, with 7 bases matching TRBD1. Germline CDR1 and CDR2: GTSNPN and SVGIG (reference sequence). Trimming at V came to 3 bases and at J to 0 bases, leaving 7 bases not matched to a gene. The CDR3 extends over 15 amino acids.

In this sample, this clone turned up a few times. One junction end disagrees with the germline gene, perhaps due to a read error. The chain links TRBV11-2 to TRBJ1-1; D is unresolved. CDR3 length: 11 residues. CDR1 is SGHAT, CDR2 FQNNGV, per germline. The CDR3 sequence: CASSQYSQVSF. The DNA for the CDR3 is TGTGCCAGCAGCCAATACAGCCAAGTCTCGTTT. Looking up the rest from reference TRBV11-2 and TRBJ1-1 gives the full variable domain: EAGVAQSPRYKIIEKRQSVAFWCNPISGHATLYWYQQILGQGPKLLIQFQNNGVVDDSQLPKDRFSAERLKGVDSTLKIQPAKLEDSAVYLCASSQYSQVSFGQGTRLTVV.

In its sample, this clone was seen once. J is TRBJ1-1 and V is TRBV18; TRBD1 aligns across 7 bases. This CDR3 region has 15 residues. Per the germline V gene, CDR1 is KGHSH and CDR2 is LQKENI. J was trimmed by 1 base and V by 6 bases; bases with no gene match: 8. The DNA for the CDR3 is TGTGCCAGCTCGCAAGGGGGACAGTGGAACACTGAAGCTTTCTTT. It is translated as CASSQGGQWNTEAFF.